The 5 T cell receptor beta chains reported below all come from one sample, sequenced in a study of identical twins. TCRdb redid the calling of the 5' RACE reads with MiXCR, one entry per CDR3 protein. The sample lists 450,000 or so distinct CDR3 sequences; more than 13% were seen once. A further study also used this sample, focusing on yellow fever vaccine responses in identical twins.

The sample comprised CD4+ T cells sorted from blood. Receptor source: a woman younger than 30 in good health.

This sequence joins TRBV7-2 and TRBJ1-2; a possible D gene is TRBD1 (5 bases). Germline CDR1 is SGHTA and CDR2 is FQGNSA. V gave up 4 bases and J gave up 3 bases, with 12 bases separating them. The CDR3 is 14 residues long. The CDR3 is CASSSLWGDYGYTF. CDR3 DNA sequence: TGTGCCAGCAGCTCCTTATGGGGGGACTATGGCTACACCTTC. The complete variable domain, with remaining parts taken from reference TRBV7-2 and TRBJ1-2, reads GAGVSQSPSNKVTEKGKDVELRCDPISGHTALYWYRQSLGQGLEFLIYFQGNSAPDKSGLPSDRFSAERTGGSVSTLTIQRTQQEDSAVYLCASSSLWGDYGYTFGSGTRLTVV.

The V call is TRBV7-3, the J call TRBJ2-5, with D uncertain. Trimming cost V 1 base and J 2 bases, with 5 bases left between them. This CDR3 spans 13 amino acids. Germline values: CDR1 SGHTA, CDR2 FQGTGA. The CDR3 is CASSLNWQETQYF. DNA for the CDR3: TGTGCCAGCAGCTTAAACTGGCAAGAGACCCAGTACTTC.

The chain combines TRBV27 with TRBJ1-1, with D possibly matching TRBD1 (5 bases). Between the trimmed V and J ends, which lost 3 bases and 8 bases, there was a span of 10 bases. CDR1 is MNHEY, CDR2 SMNVEV, per germline (reference sequence). The CDR3 runs to 12 residues. For the CDR3, the DNA is TGTGCCAGCAGTTTCAGGGACGGGGAAGCTTTCTTT. Its protein product is CASSFRDGEAFF.

This clonotype showed up many times. V gene TRBV20-1 combines with J gene TRBJ2-6; D not resolved. V shed 7 bases and J shed 0 bases, with 10 bases lying between them. Looked up from germline, CDR1 is DFQATT and CDR2 is SNEGSKA (reference sequence). CDR3 length: 14 amino acids. For the CDR3, the DNA is TGCAGTGTCCCTTCCCTCTCTGGGGCCAACGTCCTGACTTTC. Its protein is CSVPSLSGANVLTF.

This sequence joins TRBV5-6 and TRBJ2-4; D is possibly TRBD1 or TRBD2 (5 bases each). The germline CDR1 and CDR2 sequences are SGHDT and YYEEEE. The V end was cut by 3 bases, the J end by 5 bases, with 12 bases between. This CDR3 is built from 14 residues. The CDR3 bases are TGTGCCAGCAGCTCCGGGACCACGCAAAACATTCAGTACTTC. Its protein is CASSSGTTQNIQYF.